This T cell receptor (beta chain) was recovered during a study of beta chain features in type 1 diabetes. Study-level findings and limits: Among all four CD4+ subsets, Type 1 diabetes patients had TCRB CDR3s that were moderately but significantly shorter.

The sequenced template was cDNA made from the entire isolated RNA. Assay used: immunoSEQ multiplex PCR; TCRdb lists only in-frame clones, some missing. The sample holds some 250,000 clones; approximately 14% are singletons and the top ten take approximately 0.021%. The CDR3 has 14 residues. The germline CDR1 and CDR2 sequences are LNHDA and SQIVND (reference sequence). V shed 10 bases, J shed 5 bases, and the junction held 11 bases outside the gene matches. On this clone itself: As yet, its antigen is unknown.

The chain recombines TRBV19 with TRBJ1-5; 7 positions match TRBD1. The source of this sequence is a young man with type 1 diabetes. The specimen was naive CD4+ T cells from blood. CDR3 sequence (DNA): TGTGCCACCAGCCCCGGGACAGCGTATCAGCCCCAGCATTTT. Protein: CATSPGTAYQPQHF. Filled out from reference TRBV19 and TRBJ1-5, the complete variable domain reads DGGITQSPKYLFRKEGQNVTLSCEQNLNHDAMYWYRQDPGQGLRLIYYSQIVNDFQKGDIAEGYSVSREKKESFPLTVTSAQKNPTAFYLCATSPGTAYQPQHFGDGTRLSIL.